This T cell receptor beta chain originates from a study of early T cells in non-severe SARS-CoV-2 infection. The overall study: The sequenced material was bulk RNA from unsorted whole blood, and its chains were unpaired.

The CDR3 totals 16 residues. Germline CDR1 reads SEHNR; CDR2 reads FQNEAQ (reference sequence). The junction had 7 bases not matched to a gene; V was cut back by 5 bases and J by 2 bases. The TCR library protocol was used to attach unique molecular identifiers. These identifiers were attached to individual cDNA molecules. TCRdb independently ran MiXCR on the 5' RACE reads; one entry per CDR3 protein. Of approximately 74,000 distinct CDR3 sequences detected, 11% to 15% appear once; the ten largest clones hold 11%. This clonotype was obtained from an adult who was a healthcare worker with PCR-confirmed SARS-CoV-2 infection or an uninfected control (not recorded which). Sample: whole blood. This rearrangement joins TRBV7-9 to TRBJ2-1, with 9 bases that match TRBD1. CDR3 residues: CASSPGTGPAYNEQFF. The CDR3 bases are TGTGCCAGCAGCCCAGGGACAGGGCCGGCCTACAATGAGCAGTTCTTC.